Listed here are 6 T cell receptor beta chains from one sample, sequenced in a study of T cells in Graves' hyperthyroidism and ophthalmopathy. From RNA transcripts, TCR beta CDR3 regions were amplified. The HTBI primer set was used in a first-round RT-PCR of the TCR CDR3. TCRdb processed the multiplex PCR reads anew with MiXCR; each CDR3 protein has one entry. The sample yields some 140,000 distinct CDR3 sequences, roughly a fifth seen once. The sequenced material came from blood. These receptors were collected from a woman between 45 and 65 years old with Graves' hyperthyroidism that later progressed to Graves' ophthalmopathy.

The table lists this clonotype with many counts. The rearrangement joins TRBV3-1 to TRBJ2-2; D unclear. CDR3 length equals 14 residues. Deletions cut 1 base from V and 1 base from J, with 4 bases between. Germline V gene data show CDR1 as LGHDT and CDR2 as YNNKEL (reference sequence). The CDR3 region has the DNA TGTGCCAGCAGCCAAGTTATGAACACCGGGGAGCTGTTTTTT. Encoded protein: CASSQVMNTGELFF.

In this sample, this clonotype turned up a few times. CDR3 region: CASSLVQGSTDTQYF. CDR3 DNA sequence: TGTGCCAGCAGCTTGGTACAGGGAAGCACAGATACGCAGTATTTT. This chain uses TRBV5-6 with TRBJ2-3; tentatively, D is TRBD1 (6 bases). CDR1 and CDR2 (germline): SGHDT, YYEEEE. This CDR3 has 15 residues. V was shortened by 0 bases and J by 0 bases, with 8 bases between the two germline ends.

This chain connects TRBV24-1 to TRBJ2-2; the D gene could be TRBD1 or TRBD2 (5 bases each). The CDR3 extends over 16 amino acids. The germline V gene has CDR1 KGHDR and CDR2 SFDVKD. V was trimmed by 4 bases and J by 1 base, leaving 12 bases between them. The DNA of the CDR3 is TGTGCCACCAGTGAAAAAGGGACGGTGAACACCGGGGAGCTGTTTTTT. Amino acid sequence: CATSEKGTVNTGELFF.

The count of this clonotype is one. The chain uses TRBV5-1 and TRBJ2-1; perhaps TRBD1 as D (5 bases). Germline CDR1 SGHRS, CDR2 YFSETQ. The V and J ends lost 0 bases and 3 bases respectively, with 7 bases between them. This CDR3 is 14 amino acids long. CDR3 region: CASSLARGYNEQFF. The CDR3 nucleotides read TGCGCCAGCAGCTTGGCTAGGGGCTACAATGAGCAGTTCTTC.

The CDR3 coding sequence is TGTGCCAGCAGTTTTCAGGGGGCGCGTCATGAAAAACTGTTTTTT. This gives the protein CASSFQGARHEKLFF. This chain links TRBV28 with TRBJ1-4; 8 nucleotides match TRBD1. Germline trimming cut 3 bases from V and 6 bases from J; bases unmatched to any gene: 6. This CDR3 has 15 residues. CDR1 is MDHEN, CDR2 SYDVKM, per germline.

This clonotype has ten or more counts. The V and J genes are TRBV5-1 and TRBJ1-1, with TRBD1 matching over 11 bases. J lost 6 bases, V lost 0 bases, and 16 bases had no gene match. The CDR3 is 19 residues long. The germline V gene has CDR1 SGHRS and CDR2 YFSETQ. Written as DNA, the CDR3 is TGCGCCAGCAGCTTGGGACGGCCGGGACAGGGGGTAAGAGACTCTGAAGCTTTCTTT. Amino acids: CASSLGRPGQGVRDSEAFF.